These T cell receptor beta chains were read from a single sample in a study of OX40 agonist ivuxolimab in advanced cancers. TCRdb's copy holds only in-frame clones and misses some; the assay was immunoSEQ multiplex PCR. The table has 35,000 to 40,000 clones, about nine tenths seen once; the top ten hold under 35%. The sequenced sample was CD4+ or CD8+ T cells sorted from blood, obtained in a trial of the OX40 agonist ivuxolimab. These receptors were obtained from an adult with an advanced solid tumor such as melanoma, head and neck, liver or kidney cancer. The CDR3 runs from the conserved cysteine through the conserved F or W. The D gene is left open where the match is weak. The listing skips clone size in some rows; elsewhere it reads once, few, many or a size class.

>TRBD1|TRBJ1-3|TRBV5-1|few
TGCGCCAGCAGCGTGGACAGGGCCCGAGGAAACACCATATATTTT
CASSVDRARGNTIYF
>NA|TRBJ1-5|TRBV30|NA
TGTGCCTGGAGTGTAGGACCTAGCAATCAGCCCCAGCATTTT
CAWSVGPSNQPQHF
>TRBD2|TRBJ2-2|TRBV7-3|NA
TGTGCCAGCAGCTCCTTAGCGGGAGGGCCCCCCGGGGAGCTGTTTTTT
CASSSLAGGPPGELFF
>TRBD1|TRBJ1-2|TRBV14|NA
TGTGCCAGCAGCCTTCAGGGGACAGGGGGCCTGTTCGGTGGCTACACCTTC
CASSLQGTGGLFGGYTF
>NA|TRBJ2-3|TRBV7-3|once
TGTGCCAGCAGCTCCCTGCGGGGGCCCCACCCGACTACAGATACGCAGTATTTT
CASSSLRGPHPTTDTQYF
>TRBD1|TRBJ1-6|TRBV27|large
TGTGCCAGCAGTTTAAGGCCAGGGGGGTCCTATAATTCACCCCTCCACTTT
CASSLRPGGSYNSPLHF
>TRBD2|TRBJ2-3|TRBV5-4|once
TGTGCCAGCAGCTCCGGACTAGCGGGGGTTATCAGAGATACGCAGTATTTT
CASSSGLAGVIRDTQYF
>TRBD2|TRBJ2-1|TRBV7-9|NA
TGTGCCAGCAGCCGCCCCGGCCAAGCGGGGCGGAATGAGCAGTTCTTC
CASSRPGQAGRNEQFF
>TRBD2|TRBJ2-2|TRBV2|NA
TGTGCCAGCAGTGAGTCGGGGGGACGAACCGGGGAGCTGTTTTTT
CASSESGGRTGELFF
>TRBD2|TRBJ2-1|TRBV15|NA
TGTGCCACCAGCAGAGTTCGAGCGGGGGCCTACAATGAGCAGTTCTTC
CATSRVRAGAYNEQFF
>NA|TRBJ1-2|TRBV9|NA
TGTGCCAGCAGCGTAGAGCCCCGGGCAGGTTCCTATGGCTACACCTTC
CASSVEPRAGSYGYTF
>TRBD1|TRBJ2-5|TRBV18|NA
TGTGCCAGCTCACCACCGGGACAGGGCGGGGAGACCCAGTACTTC
CASSPPGQGGETQYF
>NA|TRBJ2-2|TRBV7-8|NA
TGTGCCAGCAGCCTCCAACAGGGCACCGGGGAGCTGTTTTTT
CASSLQQGTGELFF
>TRBD2|TRBJ2-5|TRBV7-2|NA
TGTGCCAGCAGTGAGGGGACTAGCGGGGGTGAGACCCAGTACTTC
CASSEGTSGGETQYF
>NA|TRBJ2-7|TRBV6-4|NA
TGTGCCAGCAGTGACCCGGGGACTTCTTACGAGCAGTACTTC
CASSDPGTSYEQYF
>NA|TRBJ2-1|TRBV18|NA
TGTGCCAGCTCACAATCTCGGGAGCAGTTCTTC
CASSQSREQFF
>TRBD2|TRBJ2-1|TRBV5-6|NA
TGTGCCAGCAGCCCGGAGGTAGCGGGGTCTGAGCAGTTCTTC
CASSPEVAGSEQFF
>TRBD1|TRBJ1-4|TRBV4-1|NA
TGCGCCAGCAGCCAGGGACAGATTAATGAAAAACTGTTTTTT
CASSQGQINEKLFF
>NA|TRBJ2-1|TRBV5-6|NA
TGTGCCAGCAGCTTGACGGGTTTGGCAGCCTACAATGAGCAGTTCTTC
CASSLTGLAAYNEQFF
>TRBD1|TRBJ2-5|TRBV7-2|NA
TGTGCCAGCAGCTTGCAGGGGGCAAGGGAGACCCAGTACTTC
CASSLQGARETQYF
>NA|TRBJ1-1|TRBV4-1|NA
TGCGCCAGCAGCCAAGTTAGTATCTGGGTAGAGAACACTGAAGCTTTCTTT
CASSQVSIWVENTEAFF
>NA|TRBJ2-1|TRBV20-1|NA
TGCAGTGCTCCCGGGCCTGGAGGGCAGTTCTTC
CSAPGPGGQFF
>NA|TRBJ2-3|TRBV7-9|NA
TGTGCCAGCAGCTTATCCGGAGAAGATACGCAGTATTTT
CASSLSGEDTQYF
>TRBD1|TRBJ1-1|TRBV10-3|NA
TGTGCCATACATCCGGGACAGACTAACACTGAAGCTTTCTTT
CAIHPGQTNTEAFF
>TRBD2|TRBJ2-1|TRBV7-3|NA
TGTGCCAGCAGCTCCGGACTAGCTAATGAGCAGTTCTTC
CASSSGLANEQFF
>NA|TRBJ2-1|TRBV30|NA
TGTGCCTGGAGTGCCCTAGTTAGCGCGCCGAATGAGCAGTTCTTC
CAWSALVSAPNEQFF
>NA|TRBJ1-5|TRBV2|NA
TGTGCCAGCAGCCCCAGCGCCGGCCGGATCAATCAGCCCCAGCATTTT
CASSPSAGRINQPQHF
>TRBD2|TRBJ2-7|TRBV4-1|once
TGCGCCAGCAGCCAAGATTCTAGCGGGGACTCCTACGAGCAGTACTTC
CASSQDSSGDSYEQYF
>NA|TRBJ2-5|TRBV6-1|NA
TGTGCCAGCAGTGAGGGACTGGGACGTAGGCAAGAGACCCAGTACTTC
CASSEGLGRRQETQYF
>NA|TRBJ2-7|TRBV5-4|once
TGTGCCAGCAGCTATATGGGCAATTACGAGCAGTACTTC
CASSYMGNYEQYF
>TRBD2|TRBJ2-1|TRBV4-1|NA
TGCGCCAGCAGCCGGGACCTGACTAGCGGGGGACCTAACAATGAGCAGTTCTTC
CASSRDLTSGGPNNEQFF
>NA|TRBJ2-3|TRBV19|NA
TGTGCCAGTAGTATACCCCCTGGGGGTTCCACAGATACGCAGTATTTT
CASSIPPGGSTDTQYF
>NA|TRBJ2-7|TRBV7-2|NA
TGTGCCAGCAGCTTAGACCTCTCCTACGAGCAGTACTTC
CASSLDLSYEQYF
>TRBD1|TRBJ1-1|TRBV19|NA
TGTGCCAGTAGCAAACAGGGGCTCACTGAAGCTTTCTTT
CASSKQGLTEAFF
>NA|TRBJ2-3|TRBV15|NA
TGTGCCACCAGCAGAGATAGGGGACTCCCAGATACGCAGTATTTT
CATSRDRGLPDTQYF
>NA|TRBJ2-2|TRBV4-1|NA
TGCGCCAGCAGCCAAGACCCCACAGGGTCGAACACCGGGGAGCTGTTTTTT
CASSQDPTGSNTGELFF
>TRBD1|TRBJ1-2|TRBV4-1|NA
TGCGCCAGCAGCCAAGGTGTGACAGGGCCGAACTATGGCTACACCTTC
CASSQGVTGPNYGYTF
>NA|TRBJ2-2|TRBV12-2|NA
TGTGCCAGCAGCGCCAACGATTGGGGAGGCACCGGGGAGCTGTTTTTT
CASSANDWGGTGELFF
>NA|TRBJ1-1|TRBV29-1|few
TGCAGCGTTCTCCGGGCCACTGAAGCTTTCTTT
CSVLRATEAFF
>NA|TRBJ2-1|TRBV19|NA
TGTGCCAGTAGTATAGATCAGGGCGGAACCTACAATGAGCAGTTCTTC
CASSIDQGGTYNEQFF
>NA|TRBJ2-2|TRBV5-5|NA
TGTGCCAGCAGCTTACTAGCAGGCACCGGGGAGCTGTTTTTT
CASSLLAGTGELFF
>NA|TRBJ1-1|TRBV15|NA
TGTGCCACCAGGAGGGACGACACTGAAGCTTTCTTT
CATRRDDTEAFF
>NA|TRBJ2-1|TRBV7-9|large
TGTGCCAGCAGCCCGATTCCGGGGCGATACAATGAGCAGTTCTTC
CASSPIPGRYNEQFF
>TRBD2|TRBJ2-2|TRBV6-4|once
TGTGCCAGCAGTGACGAAGGACTAGCGGGAGTAACGGGTCGCACCGGGGAGCTGTTTTTT
CASSDEGLAGVTGRTGELFF
>TRBD1|TRBJ2-1|TRBV9|once
TGTGCCAGCTCGGGACAGGGTTGGAATGAGCAGTTCTTC
CASSGQGWNEQFF
>TRBD2|TRBJ2-3|TRBV11-2|NA
TGTGCCAGCAGCCCGCGGGGGGGCCGGGAAGATACGCAGTATTTT
CASSPRGGREDTQYF
>TRBD2|TRBJ2-3|TRBV19|once
TGTGCCAGTAGTATCGTGGCGGGAGGCACAGATACGCAGTATTTT
CASSIVAGGTDTQYF
>NA|TRBJ1-1|TRBV5-1|NA
TGCGCCAGCAGCACCTTGGGGAGGGCGAACACTGAAGCTTTCTTT
CASSTLGRANTEAFF
>NA|TRBJ1-3|TRBV11-2|NA
TGTGCCAGCAGCTTACAGCGGTACTCTGGAAACACCATATATTTT
CASSLQRYSGNTIYF
>NA|TRBJ2-3|TRBV27|NA
TGTGCCAGCAGTTTCTCCCGGATAGCTATAGATACGCAGTATTTT
CASSFSRIAIDTQYF
>TRBD1|TRBJ2-2|TRBV6-6|NA
TGTGCCAGCAGTTACTCCGGGACAGCCGGGGAGCTGTTTTTT
CASSYSGTAGELFF
>NA|TRBJ2-7|TRBV2|NA
TGTGCCAGCACAAGTTTGTACGAGCAGTACTTC
CASTSLYEQYF
>NA|TRBJ2-7|TRBV29-1|NA
TGCAGCGTCTTAGACTGGAGCTCCTACGAGCAGTACTTC
CSVLDWSSYEQYF
>TRBD2|TRBJ2-1|TRBV5-1|NA
TGCGCCAGCAGCCCCCTGGTACTAGCGGGAGACAATGAGCAGTTCTTC
CASSPLVLAGDNEQFF
>TRBD2|TRBJ2-3|TRBV2|NA
TGTGCCAGCAGTCTCCGGACTAGCGGGAGTTCAGATACGCAGTATTTT
CASSLRTSGSSDTQYF
>NA|TRBJ2-1|TRBV18|NA
TGTGCCAGCTCGCAATCTACCGGGACAAAGTACAATGAGCAGTTCTTC
CASSQSTGTKYNEQFF
>NA|TRBJ1-1|TRBV18|NA
TGTGCCAGCTCCGTACAGGGAACTGAAGCTTTCTTT
CASSVQGTEAFF